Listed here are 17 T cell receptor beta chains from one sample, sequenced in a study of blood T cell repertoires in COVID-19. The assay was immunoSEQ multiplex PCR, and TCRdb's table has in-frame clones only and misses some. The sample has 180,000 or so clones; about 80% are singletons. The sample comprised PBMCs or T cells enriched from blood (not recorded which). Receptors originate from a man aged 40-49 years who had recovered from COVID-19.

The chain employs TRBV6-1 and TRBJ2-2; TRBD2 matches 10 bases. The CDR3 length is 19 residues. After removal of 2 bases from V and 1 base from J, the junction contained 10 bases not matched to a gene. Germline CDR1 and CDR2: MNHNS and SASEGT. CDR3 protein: CASSELAGAHHVNTGELFF. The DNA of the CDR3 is TGTGCCAGCAGTGAACTAGCGGGGGCCCACCATGTGAACACCGGGGAGCTGTTTTTT.

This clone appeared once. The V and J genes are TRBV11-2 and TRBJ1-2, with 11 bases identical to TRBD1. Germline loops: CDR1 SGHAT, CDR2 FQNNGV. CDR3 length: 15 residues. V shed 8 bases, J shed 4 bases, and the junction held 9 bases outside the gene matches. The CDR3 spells CASATRDRGIYGYTF. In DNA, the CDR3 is TGTGCCAGCGCCACACGGGACAGGGGGATCTATGGCTACACCTTC.

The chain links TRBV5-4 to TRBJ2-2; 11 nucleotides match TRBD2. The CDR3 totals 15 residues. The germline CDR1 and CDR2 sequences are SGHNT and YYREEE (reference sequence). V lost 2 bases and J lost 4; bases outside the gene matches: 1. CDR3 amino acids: CASSLTSGSTGELFF. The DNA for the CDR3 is TGTGCCAGCAGCTTAACTAGCGGGAGCACCGGGGAGCTGTTTTTT.

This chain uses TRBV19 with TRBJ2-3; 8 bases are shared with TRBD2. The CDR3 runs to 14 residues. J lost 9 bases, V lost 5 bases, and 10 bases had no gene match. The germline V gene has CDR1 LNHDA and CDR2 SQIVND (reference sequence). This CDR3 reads CASSLGLAATTQYF. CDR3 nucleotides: TGTGCCAGTAGTCTAGGACTAGCCGCGACAACGCAGTATTTT.

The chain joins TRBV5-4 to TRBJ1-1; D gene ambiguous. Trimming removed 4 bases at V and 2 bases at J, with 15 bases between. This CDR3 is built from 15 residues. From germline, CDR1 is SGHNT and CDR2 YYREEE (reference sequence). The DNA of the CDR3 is TGTGCCAGCAGCCTACAAGAGGTGAAAAACACTGAAGCTTTCTTT. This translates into CASSLQEVKNTEAFF.

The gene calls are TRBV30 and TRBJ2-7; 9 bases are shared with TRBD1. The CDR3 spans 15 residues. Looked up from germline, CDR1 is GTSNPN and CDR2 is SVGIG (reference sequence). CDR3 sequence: CAGALRDRASYEQYF. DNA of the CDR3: TGTGCTGGGGCGTTACGGGACAGGGCCTCCTACGAGCAGTACTTC.

The CDR3 loop reads CASSIPTVRADQPQHF. The CDR3 DNA is TGTGCCAGCAGTATACCGACCGTCAGGGCTGATCAGCCCCAGCATTTT. V and J are TRBV6-7 and TRBJ1-5, with a tentative D call TRBD1 (5 bases). TRBV6-7 is filed as an ORF, its function uncertain. CDR3 length: 16 residues. Between the trimmed V and J ends, which lost 5 bases and 5 bases, there was a span of 19 bases.

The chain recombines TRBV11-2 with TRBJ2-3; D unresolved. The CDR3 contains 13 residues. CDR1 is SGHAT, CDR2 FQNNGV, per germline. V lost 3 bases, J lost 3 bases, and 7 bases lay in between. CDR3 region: CASSLGRTDTQYF. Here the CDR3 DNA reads TGTGCCAGCAGCTTGGGCCGAACAGATACGCAGTATTTT. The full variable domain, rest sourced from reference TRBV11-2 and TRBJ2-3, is EAGVAQSPRYKIIEKRQSVAFWCNPISGHATLYWYQQILGQGPKLLIQFQNNGVVDDSQLPKDRFSAERLKGVDSTLKIQPAKLEDSAVYLCASSLGRTDTQYFGPGTRLTVL.

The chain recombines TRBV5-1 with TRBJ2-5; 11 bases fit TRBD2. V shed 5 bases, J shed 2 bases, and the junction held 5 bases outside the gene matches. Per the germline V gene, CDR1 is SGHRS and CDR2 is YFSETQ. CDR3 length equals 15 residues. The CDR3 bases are TGCGCCAGCAGGGCGACTAGCGGGATTCAAGAGACCCAGTACTTC. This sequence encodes CASRATSGIQETQYF.

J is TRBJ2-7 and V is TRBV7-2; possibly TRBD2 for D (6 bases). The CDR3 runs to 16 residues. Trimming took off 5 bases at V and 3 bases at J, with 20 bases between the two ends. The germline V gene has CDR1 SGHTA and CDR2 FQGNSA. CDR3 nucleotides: TGTGCCAGCAGCCCTCGTGGGGGACTGACGATCTACGAGCAGTACTTC. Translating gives CASSPRGGLTIYEQYF.

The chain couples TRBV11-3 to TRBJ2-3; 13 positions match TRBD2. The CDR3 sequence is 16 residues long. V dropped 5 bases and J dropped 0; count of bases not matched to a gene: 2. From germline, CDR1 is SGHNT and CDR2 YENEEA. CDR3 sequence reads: CASSPGLAGSTDTQYF. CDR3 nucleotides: TGTGCCAGCAGCCCGGGACTAGCGGGGAGCACAGATACGCAGTATTTT.

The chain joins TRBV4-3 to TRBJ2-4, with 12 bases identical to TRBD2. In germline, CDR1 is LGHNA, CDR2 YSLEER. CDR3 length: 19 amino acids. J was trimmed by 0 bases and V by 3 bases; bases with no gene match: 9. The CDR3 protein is CASSQDYTSGGLAKNIQYF. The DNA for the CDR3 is TGCGCCAGCAGCCAGGATTATACTAGCGGGGGGTTAGCCAAAAACATTCAGTACTTC.

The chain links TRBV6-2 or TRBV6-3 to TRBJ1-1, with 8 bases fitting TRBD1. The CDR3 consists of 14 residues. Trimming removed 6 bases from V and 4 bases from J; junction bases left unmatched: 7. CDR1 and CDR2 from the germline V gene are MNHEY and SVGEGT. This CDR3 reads CASSPSTGVTEAFF. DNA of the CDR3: TGTGCCAGCAGCCCGTCGACAGGGGTCACTGAAGCTTTCTTT.

DNA of the CDR3: TGTGCCAGCACCCAGGCCGGGGGATCCACTGAAGCTTTCTTT. Its translation: CASTQAGGSTEAFF. This chain links TRBV14 with TRBJ1-1; maybe TRBD1 (5 bases). Per the germline V gene, CDR1 is SGHDN and CDR2 is FVKESK. The ends were cut back, 7 bases at V and 4 bases at J, with 16 bases in the middle. The CDR3 is 14 amino acids.

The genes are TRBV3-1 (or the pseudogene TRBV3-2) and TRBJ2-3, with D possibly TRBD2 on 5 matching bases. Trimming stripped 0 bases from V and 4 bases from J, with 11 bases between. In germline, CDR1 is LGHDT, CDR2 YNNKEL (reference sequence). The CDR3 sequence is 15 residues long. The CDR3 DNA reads TGTGCCAGCAGCCAAGACGGGCTAGCCCCAGATACGCAGTATTTT. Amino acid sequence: CASSQDGLAPDTQYF.

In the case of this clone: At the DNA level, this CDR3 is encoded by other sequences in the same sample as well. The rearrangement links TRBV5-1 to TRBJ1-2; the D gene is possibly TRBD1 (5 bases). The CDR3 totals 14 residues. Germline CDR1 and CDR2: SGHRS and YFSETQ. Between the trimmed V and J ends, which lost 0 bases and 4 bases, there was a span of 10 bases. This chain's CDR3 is CASSLGQGRYGYTF. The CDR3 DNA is TGCGCCAGCAGCTTGGGGCAGGGCCGCTATGGCTACACCTTC. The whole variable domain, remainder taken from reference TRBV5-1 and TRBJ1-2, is KAGVTQTPRYLIKTRGQQVTLSCSPISGHRSVSWYQQTPGQGLQFLFEYFSETQRNKGNFPGRFSGRQFSNSRSEMNVSTLELGDSALYLCASSLGQGRYGYTFGSGTRLTVV.

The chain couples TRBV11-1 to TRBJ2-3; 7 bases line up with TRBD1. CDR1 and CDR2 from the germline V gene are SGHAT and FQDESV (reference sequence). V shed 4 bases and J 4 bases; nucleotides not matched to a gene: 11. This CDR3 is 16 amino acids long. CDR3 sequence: CASSWMGTAYSDTQYF. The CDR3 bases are TGTGCCAGCAGCTGGATGGGGACAGCCTATTCAGATACGCAGTATTTT.